This T cell receptor beta chain comes out of a study of OX40 agonist ivuxolimab in advanced cancers. Study at large: With ivuxolimab, an agonistic anti-OX40 (CD134) antibody, patients were treated. Partial responses were seen in three patients, one with hepatocellular carcinoma and two with cutaneous melanoma.

The method was immunoSEQ multiplex PCR; TCRdb's version includes in-frame clones alone and lacks a portion of them. Of tens of thousands of clones in the sample, about 81% are singletons; the top ten hold over 1.5%. The V segment lost 3 bases and the J segment 2 bases; nucleotides outside the gene matches: 10. This CDR3 is 16 amino acids long. Germline V gene sequence: CDR1 KGHSH, CDR2 LQKENI. The chain couples TRBV18 to TRBJ2-7; 7 positions agree with TRBD1. This specimen was CD4+ or CD8+ T cells sorted from blood, taken in a trial of the OX40 agonist ivuxolimab. The TCR comes from an adult with an advanced solid tumor such as melanoma, head and neck, liver or kidney cancer. DNA for the CDR3: TGTGCCAGCTCACCGTCTCTAGGGACAGCCACCTACGAGCAGTACTTC. As protein: CASSPSLGTATYEQYF.